The text below deals with one T cell receptor (beta chain). This entry comes from a study of PD-1 blockade in classical Hodgkin lymphoma. Time point given: cycle 4 day 1 (C4D1), after around six weeks of nivolumab. The patients all showed relapse after autologous stem cell transplantation, while their brentuximab vedotin exposure varied. The CD4+ T cells used were purified from thawed PBMCs through magnetic negative selection. Here immunoSEQ multiplex PCR was the method, and the copy in TCRdb shows in-frame clones only, minus some. The table lists roughly 35,000 clones, about 94% of them singletons. Per germline, CDR1 SGHRS and CDR2 YFSETQ. Trimming took 1 base from V and 9 from J, leaving 8 bases between them. This CDR3 is 12 amino acids long.

The V gene is TRBV5-1, the J gene TRBJ2-1, with no clear D. Material: CD4+ T cells from blood, obtained before the fourth cycle of nivolumab. The clonotype comes from a human donor with classical Hodgkin lymphoma. The CDR3 bases are TGCGCCAGCAGCTTGTTGCAAGGTGAGCAGTTCTTC. This codes for CASSLLQGEQFF.